The 23 T cell receptor beta chains presented below share a single source sample, sequenced in a study of shared clonotypes between healthy human individuals (dated by TCRdb to the early 2020s). The library was generated by the immunoSEQ multiplex PCR assay. This is the immuneACCESS table as TCRdb keeps it, with only in-frame sequences that have V and J called. A part of the clones is gone; compared with another copy, unresolved V genes explain less than half, and the rest is unexplained. This sample holds millions of clones; about 92% were observed only once. The top ten constitute more than 1.5% of the sample. CD8 naive samples consisted of CD45RO-negative cells that were positively selected for CCR7, yielding a CD45RA+CCR7+ population without TemRA cells. Sequences were obtained from naive CD8+ T cells from PBMCs. According to the study, the label for this sample's cell subset or site signals: CD45RA+CCR7+. All receptors come from a young man in good health. Some clones in this sample may be carry-over from other donors' samples.

The chain carries TRBV6-1 and TRBJ2-1, with D uncertain. Germline V lookup: CDR1 MNHNS, CDR2 SASEGT. This CDR3 spans 16 amino acids. V lost 1 base to trimming and J lost 0 bases, with 10 bases between them. CDR3 sequence (DNA): TGTGCCAGCAGTGAAGTTCCGGCAGCCTCCTACAATGAGCAGTTCTTC. This translates into CASSEVPAASYNEQFF.

This clone was observed a single time. The rearrangement joins TRBV4-3 to TRBJ1-3, with D possibly matching TRBD1 (5 bases). V was clipped by 0 bases and J by 4 bases, with 13 bases between them. CDR1 is LGHNA and CDR2 is YSLEER in the germline V gene. The length of the CDR3 is 16 residues. CDR3 residues: CASSQDFGGEGNTIYF. The CDR3 nucleotides read TGCGCCAGCAGCCAAGATTTCGGGGGGGAAGGAAACACCATATATTTT.

The chain employs TRBV30 and TRBJ2-1, with D possibly being TRBD1 (5 bases). V was cut by 1 base and J by 1 base, with 11 bases left in between. This CDR3 region has 15 residues. CDR1 GTSNPN and CDR2 SVGIG come from the germline V gene (reference sequence). The CDR3: CAWSAEAGSYNEQFF. In nucleotides, the CDR3 is TGTGCCTGGAGTGCTGAGGCAGGGTCCTACAATGAGCAGTTCTTC.

The chain employs TRBV29-1 and TRBJ2-7; 10 nucleotides line up with TRBD1. CDR3 size: 12 residues. Germline values: CDR1 SQVTM, CDR2 ANQGSEA. V gave up 6 bases and J gave up 6 bases; unmatched junction bases: 5. CDR3 DNA: TGCAGCGTAAGCGGACAGGGGGGCGAGCAGTACTTC. Translating gives CSVSGQGGEQYF.

This sequence joins TRBV15 and TRBJ2-1; the D gene is possibly TRBD2 (6 bases). V lost 1 base and J lost 6, with 10 bases in between. The CDR3 contains 14 residues. Germline V gene data show CDR1 as LNHNV and CDR2 as YYDKDF (reference sequence). This chain's CDR3 is CATSRVDGSNEQFF. The CDR3 nucleotides read TGTGCCACCAGCAGAGTTGACGGGAGCAATGAGCAGTTCTTC.

Note on this clone: Other DNA sequences within the sample encode an identical CDR3. The rearrangement links TRBV5-4 to TRBJ2-1; either TRBD1 or TRBD2 may supply D (5 bases each). Germline CDR1 SGHNT, CDR2 YYREEE (reference sequence). Deletions cut 1 base from V and 1 base from J, with 9 bases between. CDR3 length: 15 amino acids. CDR3 residues: CASSLRRESYNEQFF. CDR3 nucleotides: TGTGCCAGCAGCTTGCGCAGGGAGTCCTACAATGAGCAGTTCTTC.

The table lists this clone with a count of one. The J gene is TRBJ1-5, the V gene TRBV7-6; D uncertain. Per the germline V gene, CDR1 is SGHVS and CDR2 is FNYEAQ. V gave up 2 bases and J gave up 0 bases, with 14 bases separating them. The length of the CDR3 is 17 residues. The CDR3 loop reads CASSLSRGRNSNQPQHF. CDR3 nucleotide sequence: TGTGCCAGCAGCTTATCAAGAGGACGGAATAGCAATCAGCCCCAGCATTTT.

The chain has TRBV7-8 and TRBJ2-3, with no clear D. The CDR3 runs 15 residues. Per germline, CDR1 SGHVS and CDR2 FQNEAQ. Trimming stripped 1 base from V and 3 bases from J, with 11 bases between. CDR3 sequence: CASSLVADGTDTQYF. The CDR3 bases are TGTGCCAGCAGCTTAGTCGCCGACGGTACAGATACGCAGTATTTT.

Worth noting for this clone: Other nucleotide sequences in the sample specify the same CDR3. V and J are TRBV5-4 and TRBJ2-1, with D uncertain. V shed 0 bases and J shed 4 bases, with 5 bases lying between them. There are 13 residues in the CDR3. Germline CDR1 reads SGHNT; CDR2 reads YYREEE (reference sequence). CDR3 sequence: CASSLDSYNEQFF. CDR3 nucleotides: TGTGCCAGCAGCTTGGACAGTTACAATGAGCAGTTCTTC.

The chain is built from TRBV19 and TRBJ1-4; D is ambiguous. This CDR3 has 14 amino acids. Germline loops: CDR1 LNHDA, CDR2 SQIVND (reference sequence). V was trimmed by 5 bases and J by 3 bases, leaving 10 bases between them. CDR3 sequence (DNA): TGTGCCAGTAGTCTCGGGCTGTCTAATGAAAAACTGTTTTTT. Its protein product is CASSLGLSNEKLFF.

V usage is TRBV27 and J usage is TRBJ1-6; D possibly corresponds to TRBD1 (5 bases). The CDR3 covers 15 residues. CDR1 is MNHEY, CDR2 SMNVEV, per germline (reference sequence). Trimming stripped 5 bases from V and 9 bases from J, with 17 bases between. The DNA for the CDR3 is TGTGCCAGCAGTATACTCTGGGGGGATGGTTCACCCCTCCACTTT. Protein: CASSILWGDGSPLHF.

This chain uses TRBV9 with TRBJ2-3; D is perhaps TRBD1 (6 bases). Germline V gives CDR1 SGDLS, CDR2 YYNGEE. The CDR3 extends over 15 amino acids. V was pared by 0 bases and J by 8 bases, with 16 bases between. The CDR3 DNA reads as TGTGCCAGCAGCGTAGCGCGACAGGCCCCCGCTACGCAGTATTTT. Amino acid sequence: CASSVARQAPATQYF.

The chain recombines TRBV19 with TRBJ2-1, with a weak D call TRBD1 (6 bases). Per germline, CDR1 LNHDA and CDR2 SQIVND (reference sequence). The V gene lost 7 bases and the J gene lost 3 bases, with 10 bases spanning the gap. The CDR3 is 13 residues long. This CDR3 is CASTPGVYNEQFF. CDR3 bases: TGTGCCAGTACCCCAGGGGTCTACAATGAGCAGTTCTTC.

The chain carries TRBV2 and TRBJ1-1; D perhaps matches TRBD1 (5 bases). The CDR3 has 15 residues. Trimming removed 2 bases at V and 0 bases at J, with 10 bases between. CDR1 is SNHLY, CDR2 FYNNEI, per germline. Here the CDR3 reads CASSENGAVNTEAFF. The CDR3 coding sequence is TGTGCCAGCAGTGAAAATGGGGCCGTGAACACTGAAGCTTTCTTT.

The rearrangement uses TRBV9 and TRBJ2-3; 10 bases fit TRBD1. With 1 base clipped from V and 5 bases from J, the junction kept 16 bases outside the gene matches. This CDR3 spans 19 amino acids. Per the germline V gene, CDR1 is SGDLS and CDR2 is YYNGEE. In DNA, the CDR3 is TGTGCCAGCAGCGTACACAATCTTCCCGGGACAGGGGAACAAGATACGCAGTATTTT. Translated: CASSVHNLPGTGEQDTQYF.

This chain connects TRBV7-9 to TRBJ2-7; 10 bases align to TRBD2. Germline V gene data show CDR1 as SEHNR and CDR2 as FQNEAQ (reference sequence). This CDR3 spans 15 amino acids. J was trimmed by 3 bases and V by 0 bases; bases with no gene match: 2. CDR3 bases: TGTGCCAGCAGCTTAGCTTGGACTAGCGGCTACGAGCAGTACTTC. Amino acids: CASSLAWTSGYEQYF.

V is TRBV7-3 and J is TRBJ2-1, with D hard to call. The CDR3 runs 12 residues. Germline V gene sequence: CDR1 SGHTA, CDR2 FQGTGA. The V end lost 2 bases, the J end lost 10 bases, and 9 bases lay between the germline ends. CDR3 residues: CASSLARDEQFF. The CDR3 DNA follows: TGTGCCAGCAGCTTAGCGCGCGACGAGCAGTTCTTC. The variable domain in full, with the rest retrieved from reference TRBV7-3 and TRBJ2-1, is GAGVSQTPSNKVTEKGKYVELRCDPISGHTALYWYRQSLGQGPEFLIYFQGTGAADDSGLPNDRFFAVRPEGSVSTLKIQRTERGDSAVYLCASSLARDEQFFGPGTRLTVL.

This chain's CDR3 is CASSEGNSGNTIYF. Written as DNA, the CDR3 is TGTGCCAGCAGTGAGGGAAACTCTGGAAACACCATATATTTT. The chain uses TRBV6-1 and TRBJ1-3; unclear D gene. This CDR3 comprises 14 residues. Germline loops: CDR1 MNHNS, CDR2 SASEGT. V lost 3 bases and J 0 bases, leaving 6 bases between the germline ends.

The V gene is TRBV6-6, the J gene TRBJ1-2; no firm D call. V lost 3 bases and J lost 4, with 12 bases in between. In germline, CDR1 is MNHNY, CDR2 SVGAGI (reference sequence). The CDR3 is made up of 14 amino acids. In DNA form, the CDR3 reads TGTGCCAGCAGTTATGTCGGGCCGCTCTATGGCTACACCTTC. Translation gives CASSYVGPLYGYTF.

This chain uses TRBV7-9 with TRBJ2-7; no definite D call. The CDR3 sequence is 14 residues long. The ends were cut back, 1 base at V and 2 bases at J, with 9 bases in the middle. Germline V gives CDR1 SEHNR, CDR2 FQNEAQ (reference sequence). DNA of the CDR3: TGTGCCAGCAGCTTAGTGTACAGCGCCTACGAGCAGTACTTC. Translating it yields CASSLVYSAYEQYF. The whole variable domain, remainder taken from reference TRBV7-9 and TRBJ2-7, is DTGVSQNPRHKITKRGQNVTFRCDPISEHNRLYWYRQTLGQGPEFLTYFQNEAQLEKSRLLSDRFSAERPKGSFSTLEIQRTEQGDSAMYLCASSLVYSAYEQYFGPGTRLTVT.

The genes are TRBV23-1 and TRBJ2-7; TRBD2 agrees at 7 bases. TRBV23-1 carries the ORF label, with uncertain function. Unmatched junction bases numbered 10, after V lost 6 bases and J lost 5 bases. This CDR3 comprises 14 residues. This CDR3 reads CASRPRGELDEQYF. The CDR3, as DNA: TGCGCCAGCAGACCCCGGGGGGAACTCGACGAGCAGTACTTC.

This chain joins TRBV6-5 and TRBJ2-7, with D possibly being TRBD1 (6 bases). This CDR3 contains 15 residues. Between the trimmed V and J ends, which lost 2 bases and 0 bases, there was a span of 11 bases. Per germline, CDR1 MNHEY and CDR2 SVGAGI. As DNA, the CDR3 is TGTGCCAGCAGTTACCGCCCAGGGGTCTCCTACGAGCAGTACTTC. It codes for CASSYRPGVSYEQYF.

In DNA form, the CDR3 reads TGTGCCAGTAGTATAGGGATCCTGAACACTGAAGCTTTCTTT. Translating it yields CASSIGILNTEAFF. This chain uses TRBV19 with TRBJ1-1; D ambiguous. The CDR3 sequence is 14 residues long. The germline gives CDR1 LNHDA, CDR2 SQIVND (reference sequence). Between the trimmed V and J ends, which lost 1 base and 0 bases, there was a span of 6 bases.